This TCR beta chain was identified during a study of blood T cell repertoires in COVID-19. Study at large: Nucleic acid was either cDNA or gDNA, and it came from T cells, B-cell-depleted T cells, or PBMCs.

This clone was counted between two and nine times. Study processing details: Counts of nucleated cells, estimated from reference gene primer amplification, were obtained. The method was immunoSEQ multiplex PCR; TCRdb's version includes in-frame clones alone and lacks a portion of them. For V, J and clone size, that table is used; D and trimming come from the DNA. The sample yields roughly 120,000 clones, about 87% seen once. The CDR3 length is 15 residues. J gave up 5 bases and V 4 bases, and 8 bases lay outside the gene matches. Germline V gene lookup returns CDR1 MDHEN and CDR2 SYDVKM. The genes are TRBV28 and TRBJ1-2, with TRBD1 matching 9 bases. The sequenced sample consisted of peripheral blood. The receptor's source is a woman between 50 and 59 years old with acute or convalescent COVID-19. The DNA for the CDR3 is TGTGCCAGCAGTTCCGGGACAGGGAAGATGTATGGCTACACCTTC. It specifies CASSSGTGKMYGYTF.